This T cell receptor beta chain was documented in a study of blood T cell repertoires in COVID-19. The germline V and J ends were trimmed by 3 bases and 3 bases, with 8 bases remaining between them. CDR3 size: 13 residues. The V gene's germline CDR1 is KGHSH and CDR2 LQKENI. Data came from immunoSEQ multiplex PCR; TCRdb stores just in-frame clones and leaves some out. The data contain over 250,000 clones, more than 75% of them singletons. As for this clone: Other DNA sequences from this sample encode an identical CDR3 as well.

The receptor comes from a woman aged 60-70 years in a cohort exposed to, infected with or recovered from COVID-19 (not recorded which). J is TRBJ2-5 and V is TRBV18; D may be TRBD1 (6 bases). Sequenced input: PBMCs or T cells enriched from blood (not recorded which). The CDR3 spells CASSPPGEETQYF. CDR3 sequence (DNA): TGTGCCAGCTCACCCCCAGGGGAAGAGACCCAGTACTTC.